Below, 8 T cell receptor beta chains from the same sample are listed, as sequenced in a study of PD-1 blockade in classical Hodgkin lymphoma. The repertoire was sequenced with immunoSEQ multiplex PCR; TCRdb's copy has only in-frame clones and lacks some. The table shows about 29,000 clones, with approximately 70% occurring only once. Every patient relapsed after autologous stem cell transplantation, and brentuximab vedotin exposure varied. This material consisted of peripheral blood mononuclear cells (PBMCs), taken before the second cycle of nivolumab. The receptor set was obtained from a human donor with classical Hodgkin lymphoma.

The J gene is TRBJ2-1, the V gene TRBV29-1; 9 bases align to TRBD2. V lost 3 bases to trimming and J lost 7 bases; unmatched junction nucleotides: 13. CDR3 length equals 16 residues. The germline V gene encodes CDR1 SQVTM and CDR2 ANQGSEA. The CDR3 DNA is TGCAGCGTTGAGGCGGGAGGGCCCCTGGGGGTAAATGAGCAGTTCTTC. Its translation: CSVEAGGPLGVNEQFF.

This clone was found a few times. The chain joins TRBV10-3 to TRBJ1-5; D is perhaps TRBD1 (6 bases). Trimming stripped 8 bases from V and 5 bases from J, with 10 bases between. This CDR3 has 12 residues. Germline assignment: CDR1 ENHRY and CDR2 SYGVKD. Here the CDR3 reads CAIGGRDQPQHF. CDR3 in DNA: TGTGCCATCGGGGGCAGGGATCAGCCCCAGCATTTT.

This rearrangement joins TRBV18 to TRBJ2-7; D may be TRBD1 (5 bases). The length of the CDR3 is 13 residues. CDR1 KGHSH and CDR2 LQKENI come from the germline V gene. V was pared by 3 bases and J by 2 bases, with 8 bases between. The CDR3 bases are TGTGCCAGCTCACCGGACATTACCTACGAGCAGTACTTC. Protein product: CASSPDITYEQYF. Full variable domain (outside the CDR3, taken from reference TRBV18 and TRBJ2-7): NAGVMQNPRHLVRRRGQEARLRCSPMKGHSHVYWYRQLPEEGLKFMVYLQKENIIDESGMPKERFSAEFPKEGPSILRIQQVVRGDSAAYFCASSPDITYEQYFGPGTRLTVT.

The CDR3 here is CASSPSPDGDLQLYNSPLHF. The CDR3 DNA reads as TGTGCCAGCTCACCAAGTCCCGACGGGGATTTACAACTCTATAATTCACCCCTCCACTTT. The rearrangement links TRBV18 to TRBJ1-6; D gene ambiguous. V was clipped by 2 bases and J by 3 bases, with 23 bases between them. Germline-derived CDR1 and CDR2 are KGHSH and LQKENI. This CDR3 is 20 amino acids long.

V usage is TRBV2 and J usage is TRBJ1-4, with 7 bases that match TRBD1. The CDR3 spans 18 residues. CDR1 and CDR2 from the germline V gene are SNHLY and FYNNEI. The junction had 12 bases not matched to a gene; V was cut back by 5 bases and J by 0 bases. The CDR3 DNA is TGTGCCAGCAGTACCTGGCCCGACAGGGAAGCAACTAATGAAAAACTGTTTTTT. It specifies CASSTWPDREATNEKLFF.

The V and J genes are TRBV27 and TRBJ1-1; 8 positions agree with TRBD1. The CDR3 is made up of 16 amino acids. Germline values: CDR1 MNHEY, CDR2 SMNVEV (reference sequence). V shed 5 bases, J shed 7 bases, and the junction held 15 bases outside the gene matches. The CDR3 reads CASSVLSGGLKNEAFF. In DNA form, the CDR3 reads TGTGCCAGCAGTGTACTCTCAGGGGGCTTGAAGAATGAAGCTTTCTTT.

This clone appeared a single time. The same CDR3 can be traced to other DNA sequences in this sample. V gene TRBV7-2 combines with J gene TRBJ2-7, with 7 bases that match TRBD1. The CDR3 length is 14 residues. V was pared by 5 bases and J by 0 bases, with 4 bases of the junction left unmatched. Germline loops: CDR1 SGHTA, CDR2 FQGNSA. CDR3 DNA sequence: TGTGCCAGCAGCCGCAGGGGGAGCTCCTACGAGCAGTACTTC. Its translation is CASSRRGSSYEQYF.

This clone turned up a few times. V is TRBV19 and J is TRBJ2-3; possibly TRBD2 for D (6 bases). The CDR3 runs 16 residues. Germline V gene sequence: CDR1 LNHDA, CDR2 SQIVND (reference sequence). V was trimmed by 6 bases and J by 2 bases, leaving 18 bases between them. CDR3: CASRSLAALLTDTQYF. CDR3 coding DNA: TGTGCCAGTAGGTCACTAGCAGCCCTACTCACAGATACGCAGTATTTT.